The rows below give T cell receptor beta chains drawn from one sample of a study of patients and donors after allogeneic stem cell transplantation. TCRdb analysed the RT-PCR reads with MiXCR anew, one entry per CDR3 protein. This table holds fewer than 500,000 distinct CDR3 sequences, about a sixth found once. Sequenced material: blood, either unsorted or a sorted T cell fraction (not recorded which). Receptors originate from a human donor who was either an allogeneic HSCT recipient or a stem cell or donor lymphocyte infusion donor (not recorded which). It is not recorded whose cells these are; they may come from a transplant donor. Both conserved end residues are part of each CDR3. A D gene is named only where the DNA matches it firmly. Part of the rows lack a size; the others show once, few, many or a class for expanded clones.

TRBJ2-3,many,TRBD2,TRBV20-1,TGCAGTGCTAGAGATGGGAGGGCCGGCACAGATACGCAGTATTTT,CSARDGRAGTDTQYF
TRBJ2-1,-,TRBD1,TRBV25-1,TGTGCCAGCAGTGACCGTAGACAGGGTCCAAGCAATGAGCAGTTCTTC,CASSDRRQGPSNEQFF
TRBJ2-2,-,-,TRBV7-2,TGTGCCAGCAGCTTAATGCAATACGGCACCGGGGAGCTGTTTTTT,CASSLMQYGTGELFF
TRBJ1-5,-,-,TRBV5-1,TGCGCCAGCAGCCCGCGAAGGCAGATTTATCAGCCCCAGCATTTT,CASSPRRQIYQPQHF
TRBJ2-1,-,-,TRBV27,TGTGCCAGCAGTCTAGCAAGAGGGTTCTATGAGCAGTTCTTC,CASSLARGFYEQFF
TRBJ2-7,many,TRBD1,TRBV12-3/TRBV12-4,TGTGCCAGCAGGGACGGACAGGGGAGGGCAAACGAGCAGTACTTC,CASRDGQGRANEQYF
TRBJ2-5,-,TRBD2,TRBV29-1,TGCAGCGGGCGACTAGCGGGAGATGGAGGGACCCAGTACTTC,CSGRLAGDGGTQYF
TRBJ2-4,few,-,TRBV6-1,TGTGCCAGCGGGGTCGACAGAAAACTAGCCAAAAACATTCAGTACTTC,CASGVDRKLAKNIQYF
TRBJ2-7,few,-,TRBV7-2,TGTGCCAGCAGCTTAGTGGGGGGGCCTCGCGAGCAGTACTTC,CASSLVGGPREQYF
TRBJ1-1,-,TRBD1,TRBV15,TGTGCCACCAGCAGACGTACAGGGGACACTGAAGCTTTCTTT,CATSRRTGDTEAFF
TRBJ2-3,-,-,TRBV15,TGTGCCACCAGCCTCCTCCTGGGGGCAGATACGCAGTATTTT,CATSLLLGADTQYF
TRBJ1-2,few,-,TRBV30,TGTGCCTGGTCGAGGAACTATGGCTACACCTTC,CAWSRNYGYTF
TRBJ2-7,many,TRBD2,TRBV7-8,TGTGCCAGCAGTTTCGCCGGGAGGTCTAGCGGGGACAAACCCTACGAGCAGTACTTC,CASSFAGRSSGDKPYEQYF
TRBJ2-5,-,TRBD1,TRBV12-3/TRBV12-4,TGTGCCAGCAGTTTGAGGGCAGGGGGCAAGACCCAGTACTTC,CASSLRAGGKTQYF
TRBJ1-2,few,-,TRBV6-5,TGTGCCAGCAGTTACCTGGGTGATGGCTACACCTTC,CASSYLGDGYTF
TRBJ2-2,-,TRBD1,TRBV20-1,TGCAGTGCTTATGATACAGGGGGCGCGGGCGGGGAGCTGTTTTTT,CSAYDTGGAGGELFF
TRBJ2-1,few,-,TRBV14,TGTGCCAGCAGCCAAGATGAGGATGTGATTATTAGCTACAATAAGCAGTTCTTC,CASSQDEDVIISYNKQFF
TRBJ2-6,few,TRBD2,TRBV4-3,TGCGCCAGCAGCCAAGTGTTGGGGGGGTCCGGGGCCAACGTCCTGACTTTC,CASSQVLGGSGANVLTF
TRBJ2-2,many,-,TRBV6-1,TGTGCCAGCAGAAGCTCGCAAGGGACCGGGGAGCTGTTTTTT,CASRSSQGTGELFF
TRBJ2-2,few,-,TRBV29-1,TGCAGCGTTGGGGGACGGACGACCACCGGGGAGCTGTTTTTT,CSVGGRTTTGELFF
TRBJ1-1,many,TRBD1,TRBV7-8,TGTGCCAGCAGCCGACGGGACAGGGGGACTGAAGCTTTCTTT,CASSRRDRGTEAFF
TRBJ2-7,few,TRBD2,TRBV5-1,TGCGCCAGCAGCACCGGACTAGCGGGTAGATACGAGCAGTACTTC,CASSTGLAGRYEQYF
TRBJ1-5,few,-,TRBV20-1,TGCAGTGCTACGACCGGGTATAGCAATCAGCCCCAGCATTTT,CSATTGYSNQPQHF
TRBJ2-3,-,TRBD1,TRBV7-9,TGTGCCAGCAGCCAGACAGGGACCTATAGCACAGATACGCAGTATTTT,CASSQTGTYSTDTQYF
TRBJ1-1,-,-,TRBV3-1,TGTGCCAGCAGCCAATCTCTATGGGACACTGAAGCTTTCTTT,CASSQSLWDTEAFF
TRBJ2-3,few,-,TRBV5-1,TGCGCCAGCAGCTTGGAAGGTTGGAGGCCAGATACGCAGTATTTT,CASSLEGWRPDTQYF
TRBJ2-7,-,-,TRBV12-3/TRBV12-4,TGTGCCAGCAGTTTAGCCGGGACTCTCTACGAGCAGTACTTC,CASSLAGTLYEQYF
TRBJ2-2,-,-,TRBV12-3/TRBV12-4,TGTGCCAGCAGAGCCGGGACCATCCCCGGGGAGCTGTTTTTT,CASRAGTIPGELFF
TRBJ1-1,few,-,TRBV6-2/TRBV6-3,TGTGCCAGCAGTTACGGAACCGTTGGAGCTTTCTTT,CASSYGTVGAFF
TRBJ1-6,few,TRBD1,TRBV4-3,TGCGCCAGCAGCCAAAACGGGGGACAGGGTTCACCCCTCCACTTT,CASSQNGGQGSPLHF
TRBJ2-1,-,-,TRBV4-2,TGTGCCAGCAGCCAAGCCTCCATGGGGGCCCTCAATGAGCAGTTCTTC,CASSQASMGALNEQFF
TRBJ2-1,few,-,TRBV29-1,TGCAGCGTTGAGGGGACTGACAATGAGCAGTTCTTC,CSVEGTDNEQFF
TRBJ2-7,few,TRBD1,TRBV6-1,TGTGCCAGCCGGGGACAGGGGACTCGCGAGCAGTACTTC,CASRGQGTREQYF
TRBJ1-6,-,-,TRBV27,TGTGCCAGCAGTTTACGGCAGGGTGGTTCACCCCTCCACTTT,CASSLRQGGSPLHF
TRBJ1-6,-,-,TRBV12-3/TRBV12-4,TGTGCCAGCAGTTTAAACCCGAGGAACTATAATTCACCCCTCCACTTT,CASSLNPRNYNSPLHF
TRBJ1-2,-,-,TRBV9,TGTGCCAGCAGCCCGGGTTGGGGGCTCGGCTACACCTTC,CASSPGWGLGYTF
TRBJ2-1,-,TRBD2,TRBV12-3/TRBV12-4,TGTGCCAGCAGTTTAGGCGGGAGGAAGTACAATGAGCAGTTCTTC,CASSLGGRKYNEQFF
TRBJ2-2,few,-,TRBV10-3,TGTGCCATCAGAGCCCAGATTTTAAACACCGGGGAGCTGTTTTTT,CAIRAQILNTGELFF
TRBJ1-2,many,TRBD1,TRBV27,TGTGCCAGCCCCGCGACAGGGCTGAACTATGGCTACACCTTC,CASPATGLNYGYTF
TRBJ2-1,few,TRBD2,TRBV6-2/TRBV6-3,TGTGCCAGCAGTCCGCGGGGACTAGCGGGAGATCCCAATGAGCAGTTCTTC,CASSPRGLAGDPNEQFF
TRBJ1-1,few,-,TRBV20-1,TGCAGTGCTACCCATAACACTGAAGCTTTCTTT,CSATHNTEAFF
TRBJ1-3,few,-,TRBV4-1,TGCGCCAGCAGCCAAGATAGGGGCCCTGGAAACACCATATATTTT,CASSQDRGPGNTIYF
TRBJ2-2,few,-,TRBV10-3,TGTGCCATCAGTGAGTCGCTGGGGAACACCGGGGAGCTGTTTTTT,CAISESLGNTGELFF
TRBJ2-2,-,-,TRBV7-2,TGTGCCAGCAGCTTAGGGGGAAGGGACACCGGGGAGCTGTTTTTT,CASSLGGRDTGELFF
TRBJ2-2,-,-,TRBV7-8,TGTGCCAGCAGCTTTAAACGACCCGGGATAATCACCGGGGAGCTGTTTTTT,CASSFKRPGIITGELFF
TRBJ1-1,-,-,TRBV7-9,TGTGCCAGCAGCTCCAACAGGGACACGACTGAAGCTTTCTTT,CASSSNRDTTEAFF
TRBJ2-6,many,-,TRBV12-3/TRBV12-4,TGTGCCAGCAATCCCAGGGCCCCTGGGGCCAACGTCCTGACTTTC,CASNPRAPGANVLTF
TRBJ1-4,-,-,TRBV7-9,TGTGCCAGCAGCCGAGCAGGGACTAATGAAAAACTGTTTTTT,CASSRAGTNEKLFF
TRBJ2-2,-,-,TRBV5-8,TGTGCCAGCAGCTTGACAACGATTAACACCGGGGAGCTGTTTTTT,CASSLTTINTGELFF
TRBJ2-3,few,-,TRBV24-1,TGTGCCACCAGTGATTTACGAGCGGCCACAGATACGCAGTATTTT,CATSDLRAATDTQYF
TRBJ1-2,once,-,TRBV29-1,TGCAGCGTCTTAAGTGGGGGAAACTATGGCTACACCTTC,CSVLSGGNYGYTF